These 8 T cell receptor beta chains originate from one sample sequenced in a study of blood T cell repertoires in COVID-19. Repertoires were generated with immunoSEQ multiplex PCR, while TCRdb's copy carries only in-frame clones and drops some. The sample lists under 85,000 clones; roughly 80% were seen once. Sequenced material: peripheral blood. The receptor source for this set is a man in his fifties or sixties with acute or convalescent COVID-19.

CDR3 sequence (DNA): TGTGCCAGCAGCTTAGGCAGTGATTTGAACACTGAAGCTTTCTTT. Its protein is CASSLGSDLNTEAFF. V and J are TRBV11-1 and TRBJ1-1; no firm D call. The V end was cut by 1 base, the J end by 0 bases, with 9 bases between. This CDR3 is built from 15 residues. Germline lookup yields CDR1 SGHAT and CDR2 FQDESV (reference sequence).

V is TRBV4-3 and J is TRBJ2-1, with 8 bases aligning to TRBD1. The CDR3 loop spans 15 amino acids. Trimming cost V 1 base and J 7 bases; bases outside gene matches: 6. Per the germline V gene, CDR1 is LGHNA and CDR2 is YSLEER. The CDR3 spells CASSQATRGPNEQFF. Written as DNA, the CDR3 is TGCGCCAGCAGCCAAGCAACCAGGGGGCCGAATGAGCAGTTCTTC.

The CDR3 reads CASSLQGQGNYGYTF. DNA of the CDR3: TGCGCCAGCAGCTTGCAAGGACAGGGGAACTATGGCTACACCTTC. This sequence joins TRBV5-1 and TRBJ1-2; 9 bases agree with TRBD1. The V gene end was trimmed by 1 base and the J gene end by 2 bases; junction bases not matched to a gene: 3. Germline loops: CDR1 SGHRS, CDR2 YFSETQ. This CDR3 spans 15 amino acids.

The J gene is TRBJ2-7, the V gene TRBV29-1; D perhaps matches TRBD1 (6 bases). This CDR3 has 14 amino acids. Germline assignment: CDR1 SQVTM and CDR2 ANQGSEA. V lost 5 bases, J lost 2 bases, and 16 bases lay in between. In DNA form, the CDR3 reads TGCAGCGTTAAGCAGGGGACCGCTACCTACGAGCAGTACTTC. Translating gives CSVKQGTATYEQYF.

The genes are TRBV6-2 or TRBV6-3 and TRBJ2-7, with D hard to call. The CDR3 runs to 12 residues. V was trimmed by 5 bases and J by 3 bases, leaving 8 bases between them. Looked up from germline, CDR1 is MNHEY and CDR2 is SVGEGT. CDR3 sequence: CASSTTRYEQYF. The CDR3 coding sequence is TGTGCCAGCAGTACGACTCGCTACGAGCAGTACTTC.

This sequence joins TRBV27 and TRBJ2-7; D might be TRBD1 (5 bases). The germline gives CDR1 MNHEY, CDR2 SMNVEV (reference sequence). This CDR3 is 13 amino acids long. V gave up 6 bases and J gave up 4 bases, with 13 bases separating them. CDR3 DNA: TGTGCCAGCAGCCTCAGGGAAACATACGAGCAGTACTTC. This codes for CASSLRETYEQYF.

The V and J genes are TRBV7-2 and TRBJ1-2, with D hard to call. V gave up 5 bases and J gave up 8 bases, with 24 bases separating them. There are 16 residues in the CDR3. The V gene's germline CDR1 is SGHTA and CDR2 FQGNSA. CDR3 protein: CASSGFHPGITHGYTF. The CDR3 bases are TGTGCCAGCAGCGGATTCCATCCGGGGATTACCCACGGCTACACCTTC. The full variable domain, completed using reference TRBV7-2 and TRBJ1-2, is GAGVSQSPSNKVTEKGKDVELRCDPISGHTALYWYRQSLGQGLEFLIYFQGNSAPDKSGLPSDRFSAERTGGSVSTLTIQRTQQEDSAVYLCASSGFHPGITHGYTFGSGTRLTVV.

This chain uses TRBV9 with TRBJ1-2; D unresolved. CDR3 length equals 12 residues. Germline-derived CDR1 and CDR2 are SGDLS and YYNGEE. The V end was cut by 4 bases, the J end by 14 bases, with 18 bases between. CDR3 region: CASSTIEVKRTF. For the CDR3, the DNA is TGTGCCAGCAGCACTATTGAGGTGAAGCGGACCTTC.